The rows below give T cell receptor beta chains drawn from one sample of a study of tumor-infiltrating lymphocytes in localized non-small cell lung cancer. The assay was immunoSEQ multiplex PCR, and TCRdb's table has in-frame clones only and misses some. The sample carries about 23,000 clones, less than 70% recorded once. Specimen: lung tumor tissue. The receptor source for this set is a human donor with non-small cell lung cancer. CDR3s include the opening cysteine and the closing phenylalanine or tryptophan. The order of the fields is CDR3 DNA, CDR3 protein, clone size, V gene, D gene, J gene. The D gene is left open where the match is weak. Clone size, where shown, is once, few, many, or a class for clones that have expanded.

TGTGCCAGCAGCACAGGGGACGGAGCCTTCTATGGCTACACCTTC	CASSTGDGAFYGYTF	.	TRBV28	TRBD1	TRBJ1-2
TGTGCCAGTAGGGATCGGGAGACCCAGTACTTC	CASRDRETQYF	.	TRBV19	.	TRBJ2-5
TGTGCCAGCAGCCCCAGGATTTCTGGGGCCAACGTCCTGACTTTC	CASSPRISGANVLTF	.	TRBV6-5	.	TRBJ2-6
TGCGCCAGCAGCTTCATGGCGGAAAGCTCCTACAATGAGCAGTTCTTC	CASSFMAESSYNEQFF	.	TRBV5-1	.	TRBJ2-1
TGTGCCAGCAGCTTGGGGACAGGGGCCCCCTTTCTGTTTTTT	CASSLGTGAPFLFF	.	TRBV5-6	TRBD1	TRBJ1-4
TGTGCCAGCAGCTCCTTGGGACAGAGTAGCGGGAGAGGGTACAATGAGCAGTTCTTC	CASSSLGQSSGRGYNEQFF	.	TRBV7-9	TRBD2	TRBJ2-1
TGTGCCTGGAGTCGGGACAGCTCCTACGAGCAGTACTTC	CAWSRDSSYEQYF	.	TRBV30	TRBD1	TRBJ2-7
TGCAGCGCCGAAGGGGGGACGAGTGAAGCTTTCTTT	CSAEGGTSEAFF	.	TRBV29-1	.	TRBJ1-1
TGTGCCTGGAGTAGGTATTTCTACGAGCAGTACTTC	CAWSRYFYEQYF	.	TRBV30	.	TRBJ2-7
TGCAGCGCCTCGGGACTCCTGAACACTGAAGCTTTCTTT	CSASGLLNTEAFF	.	TRBV29-1	.	TRBJ1-1
TGTGCCTGGAGCCTCGGGGGCCAGGGCGGGGAGCTGTTTTTT	CAWSLGGQGGELFF	.	TRBV30	.	TRBJ2-2
TGTGCCAGCAGCTTACGGGCAGGGGGGGACTATGGCTACACCTTC	CASSLRAGGDYGYTF	few	TRBV7-3	TRBD1	TRBJ1-2
TGTGCCAGCAGTGCGGACCGGACAGGCGCCTATGGCTACACCTTC	CASSADRTGAYGYTF	.	TRBV28	TRBD1	TRBJ1-2
TGTGCCAGCAGCCAAGGGGGGACATCGAACACTGAAGCTTTCTTT	CASSQGGTSNTEAFF	few	TRBV14	.	TRBJ1-1
TGTGCCAGCAGGCGGGACAGCCACACCGGGGAGCTGTTTTTT	CASRRDSHTGELFF	.	TRBV6-5	.	TRBJ2-2
TGTGCCAGCAGCCCACAGATTTCCGGGGCCACTGAAGCTTTCTTT	CASSPQISGATEAFF	few	TRBV7-9	.	TRBJ1-1
TGTGCCAGCACCTACAGAGGGGCCGGTATCACTGAAGCTTTCTTT	CASTYRGAGITEAFF	.	TRBV6-5	.	TRBJ1-1
TGTGCCAGCAGCTTGGAAGGACAGGGCTTAGGCTATGGCTACACCTTC	CASSLEGQGLGYGYTF	.	TRBV5-5	TRBD1	TRBJ1-2
TGTGCCAGCAGCCCCGAGGAACTGGCAACTGAAGCTTTCTTT	CASSPEELATEAFF	.	TRBV7-8	.	TRBJ1-1
TGTGCCAGCAGTTTTCCTCCCCTTGTGGGGGCCCTCTACGAGCAGTACTTC	CASSFPPLVGALYEQYF	once	TRBV28	.	TRBJ2-7
TGTGCCAGCAGCTTGGGGGGCTATGGCTACACCTTC	CASSLGGYGYTF	few	TRBV7-9	.	TRBJ1-2
TGTGCCAGCAGTTCCCGGGACAGGGTCCTCTATGGCTACACCTTC	CASSSRDRVLYGYTF	.	TRBV27	TRBD1	TRBJ1-2
TGCGCCAGCAGCCCAGGGACTAGCGGGAGTCACGAGCAGTACTTC	CASSPGTSGSHEQYF	many	TRBV5-1	TRBD2	TRBJ2-7
TGTGCCAGCAGCTTGTTTGTTAGGCTAGCGGGGACTTTCTCCTACGAGCAGTACTTC	CASSLFVRLAGTFSYEQYF	.	TRBV5-8	TRBD2	TRBJ2-7
TGTGCCAGCAGTTCGGTGGTTGGCTATGGCTACACCTTC	CASSSVVGYGYTF	few	TRBV6-5	.	TRBJ1-2
TGTGCCAGCAGTTCCACCCGACTATTCGAGCAGTACTTC	CASSSTRLFEQYF	.	TRBV11-3	.	TRBJ2-7
TGCGCCAGCAGCCAAGATATGAGGGTGAGGGGTACGCAGTATTTT	CASSQDMRVRGTQYF	once	TRBV4-3	.	TRBJ2-3
TGTGCCTGGAGTTCCGGACAGGGACGCAATCAGCCCCAGCATTTT	CAWSSGQGRNQPQHF	.	TRBV30	TRBD1	TRBJ1-5
TGTGCCAGTAGTATGGGTCAGACCAACAATCAGCCCCAGCATTTT	CASSMGQTNNQPQHF	few	TRBV19	.	TRBJ1-5
TGCGCCAGCAGCCAAGGGTCTATGGGGGCCTACGAGCAGTACTTC	CASSQGSMGAYEQYF	few	TRBV4-3	.	TRBJ2-7
TGTGCCAGCACCGATCACAGGGCAAACACTGAAGCTTTCTTT	CASTDHRANTEAFF	.	TRBV27	.	TRBJ1-1
TGTGCCAGCAGCGTCCGGGACGTACTTAATGAAAAACTGTTTTTT	CASSVRDVLNEKLFF	medium-sized	TRBV9	.	TRBJ1-4
TGTGCCTCCCAGGGGGGAGGAAACACCATATATTTT	CASQGGGNTIYF	.	TRBV30	TRBD1	TRBJ1-3
TGTGCCAGTAGTATATATCAGGGGAAGTATCAGCCCCAGCATTTT	CASSIYQGKYQPQHF	few	TRBV19	.	TRBJ1-5
TGTGCCAGCTCACCACCGGAATCCTACGAGCAGTACTTC	CASSPPESYEQYF	.	TRBV18	.	TRBJ2-7
TGTGCCAGCAGGCTACCGGGACAGGGGGCGTACACCTTC	CASRLPGQGAYTF	.	TRBV28	TRBD1	TRBJ1-2
TGTGCCAGCACCAAACTCACTCGGGGGGGGAATGAGCAGTTCTTC	CASTKLTRGGNEQFF	once	TRBV6-5	TRBD2	TRBJ2-1
TGTGCCAGCAGTTTATGGCGGCTGAACACTGAAGCTTTCTTT	CASSLWRLNTEAFF	.	TRBV28	.	TRBJ1-1
TGTGCCAGCAGTGCCGTCGGGAAAGGGGCAAATCAGCCCCAGCATTTT	CASSAVGKGANQPQHF	few	TRBV28	.	TRBJ1-5
TGTGCCAGCAGCTTAGTGGGCGGTGGCAATCAGCCCCAGCATTTT	CASSLVGGGNQPQHF	once	TRBV7-2	.	TRBJ1-5
TGTGCCAGCAGTGCAGGGACTTCTAGCACAGATACGCAGTATTTT	CASSAGTSSTDTQYF	medium-sized	TRBV2	.	TRBJ2-3